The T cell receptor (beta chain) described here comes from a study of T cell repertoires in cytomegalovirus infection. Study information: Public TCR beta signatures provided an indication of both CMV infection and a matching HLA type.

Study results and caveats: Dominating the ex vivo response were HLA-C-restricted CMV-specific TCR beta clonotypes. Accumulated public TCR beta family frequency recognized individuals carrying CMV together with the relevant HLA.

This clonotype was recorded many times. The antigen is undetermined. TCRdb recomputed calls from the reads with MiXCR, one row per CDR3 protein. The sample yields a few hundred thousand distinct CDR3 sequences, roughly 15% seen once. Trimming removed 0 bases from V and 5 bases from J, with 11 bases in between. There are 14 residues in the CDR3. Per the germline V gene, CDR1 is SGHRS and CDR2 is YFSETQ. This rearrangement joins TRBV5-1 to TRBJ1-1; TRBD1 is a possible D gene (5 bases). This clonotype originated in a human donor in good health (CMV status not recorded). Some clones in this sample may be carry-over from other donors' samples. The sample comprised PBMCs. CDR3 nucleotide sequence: TGCGCCAGCAGCTTGGATGGGGGAAGAACTGAAGCTTTCTTT. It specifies CASSLDGGRTEAFF.